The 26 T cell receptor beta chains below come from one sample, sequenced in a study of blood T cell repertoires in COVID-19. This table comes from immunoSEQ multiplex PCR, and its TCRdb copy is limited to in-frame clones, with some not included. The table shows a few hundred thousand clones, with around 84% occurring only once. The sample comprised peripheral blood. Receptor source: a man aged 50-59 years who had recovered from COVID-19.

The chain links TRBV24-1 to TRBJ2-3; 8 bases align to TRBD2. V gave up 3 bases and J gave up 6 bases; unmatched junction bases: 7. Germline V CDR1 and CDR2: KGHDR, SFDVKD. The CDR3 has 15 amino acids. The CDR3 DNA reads TGTGCCACCAGTGATAATCAAGCGGGGGTTGATACGCAGTATTTT. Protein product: CATSDNQAGVDTQYF.

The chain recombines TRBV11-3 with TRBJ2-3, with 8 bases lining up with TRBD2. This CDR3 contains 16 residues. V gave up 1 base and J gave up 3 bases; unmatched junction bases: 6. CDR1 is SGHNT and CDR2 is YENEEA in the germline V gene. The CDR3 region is CASSLGSGRGTDTQYF. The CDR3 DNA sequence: TGTGCCAGCAGCTTAGGAAGCGGGAGAGGGACAGATACGCAGTATTTT.

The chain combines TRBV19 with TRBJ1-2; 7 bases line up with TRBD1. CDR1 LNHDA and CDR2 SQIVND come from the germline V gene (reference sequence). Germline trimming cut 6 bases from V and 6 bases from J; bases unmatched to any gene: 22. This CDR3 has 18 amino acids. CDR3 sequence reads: CASRLDPGTGAPSDGYTF. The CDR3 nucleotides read TGTGCCAGTAGATTGGACCCGGGAACAGGGGCGCCTTCGGATGGCTACACCTTC.

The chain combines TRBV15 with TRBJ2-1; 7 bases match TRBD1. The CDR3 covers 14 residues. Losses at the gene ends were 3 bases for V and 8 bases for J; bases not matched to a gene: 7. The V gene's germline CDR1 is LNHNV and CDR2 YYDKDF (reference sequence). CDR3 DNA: TGTGCCACCAGCAGGAAAAACAGGGGCGATGAGCAGTTCTTC. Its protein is CATSRKNRGDEQFF.

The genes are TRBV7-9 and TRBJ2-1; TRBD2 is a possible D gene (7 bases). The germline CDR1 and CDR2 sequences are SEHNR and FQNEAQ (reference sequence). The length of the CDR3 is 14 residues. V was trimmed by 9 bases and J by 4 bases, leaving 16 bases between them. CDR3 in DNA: TGTGCCAGTCACCAGAGGGGGGGATACAATGAGCAGTTCTTC. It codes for CASHQRGGYNEQFF.

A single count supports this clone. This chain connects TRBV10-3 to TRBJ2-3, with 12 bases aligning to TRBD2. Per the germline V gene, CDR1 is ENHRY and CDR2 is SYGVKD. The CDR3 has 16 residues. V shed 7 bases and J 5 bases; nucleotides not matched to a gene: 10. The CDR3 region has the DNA TGTGCCATCATGCCTAGCGGGAGGGCCGGTATAGATACGCAGTATTTT. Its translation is CAIMPSGRAGIDTQYF.

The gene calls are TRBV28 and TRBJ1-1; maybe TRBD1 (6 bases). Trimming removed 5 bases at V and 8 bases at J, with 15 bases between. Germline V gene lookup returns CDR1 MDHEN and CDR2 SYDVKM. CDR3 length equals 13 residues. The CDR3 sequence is CASSVGQSLEAFF. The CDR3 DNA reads TGTGCCAGCAGTGTCGGACAGAGCCTAGAAGCTTTCTTT. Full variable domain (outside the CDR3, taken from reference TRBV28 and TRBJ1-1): DVKVTQSSRYLVKRTGEKVFLECVQDMDHENMFWYRQDPGLGLRLIYFSYDVKMKEKGDIPEGYSVSREKKERFSLILESASTNQTSMYLCASSVGQSLEAFFGQGTRLTVV.

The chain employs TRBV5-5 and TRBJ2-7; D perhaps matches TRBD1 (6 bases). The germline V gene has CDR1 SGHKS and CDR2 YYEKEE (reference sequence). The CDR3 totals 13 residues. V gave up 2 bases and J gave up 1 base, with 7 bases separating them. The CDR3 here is CASSLTGSYEQYF. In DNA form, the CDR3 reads TGTGCCAGCAGCTTAACAGGGTCCTACGAGCAGTACTTC.

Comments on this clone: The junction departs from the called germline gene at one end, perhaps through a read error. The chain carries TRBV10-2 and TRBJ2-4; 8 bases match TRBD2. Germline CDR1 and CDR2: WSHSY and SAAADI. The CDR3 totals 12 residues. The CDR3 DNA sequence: TGCGCCAGCAGTGATAGCGGGATCCTTCTGGACTTC. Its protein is CASSDSGILLDF.

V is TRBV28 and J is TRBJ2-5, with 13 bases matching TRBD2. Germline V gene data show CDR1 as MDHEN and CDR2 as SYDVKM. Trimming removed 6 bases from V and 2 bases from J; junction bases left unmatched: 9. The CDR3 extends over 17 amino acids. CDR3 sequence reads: CASRPGLAGSGQETQYF. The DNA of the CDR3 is TGTGCCAGCAGGCCGGGACTAGCGGGATCGGGGCAAGAGACCCAGTACTTC.

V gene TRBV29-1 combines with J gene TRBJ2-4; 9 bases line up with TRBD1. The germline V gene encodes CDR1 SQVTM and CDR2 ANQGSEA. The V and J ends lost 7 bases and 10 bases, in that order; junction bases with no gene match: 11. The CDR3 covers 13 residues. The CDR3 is CSAHPGQGRIQYF. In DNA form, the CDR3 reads TGCAGCGCCCATCCGGGACAGGGAAGGATTCAGTACTTC.

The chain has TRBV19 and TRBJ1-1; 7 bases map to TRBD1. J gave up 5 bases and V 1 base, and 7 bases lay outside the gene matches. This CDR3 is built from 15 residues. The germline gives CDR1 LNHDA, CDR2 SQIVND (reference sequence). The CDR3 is CASSIGKQGRTEAFF. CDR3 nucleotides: TGTGCCAGTAGTATAGGAAAACAGGGGAGGACTGAAGCTTTCTTT.

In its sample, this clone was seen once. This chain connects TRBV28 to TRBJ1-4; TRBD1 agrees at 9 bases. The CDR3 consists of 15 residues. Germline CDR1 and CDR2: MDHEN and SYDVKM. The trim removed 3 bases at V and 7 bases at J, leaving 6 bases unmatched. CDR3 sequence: CASSFPDRGTEKLFF. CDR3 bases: TGTGCCAGCAGTTTCCCCGACAGGGGGACTGAAAAACTGTTTTTT.

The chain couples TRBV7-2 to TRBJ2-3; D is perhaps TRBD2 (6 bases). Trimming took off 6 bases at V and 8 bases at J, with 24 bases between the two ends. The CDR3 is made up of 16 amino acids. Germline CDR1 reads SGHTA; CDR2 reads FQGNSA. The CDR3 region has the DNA TGTGCCAGCAGAGCTCCGGGACTGGAGACTCTGGGTACGCAGTATTTT. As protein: CASRAPGLETLGTQYF.

In nucleotides, the CDR3 is TGTGCCAGCAGTTCCGGGACTAGCGCCTATGGGGAGCAGTTCTTC. Its translation: CASSSGTSAYGEQFF. V and J are TRBV6-2 or TRBV6-3 and TRBJ2-1, with TRBD2 matching over 10 bases. CDR1 is MNHEY, CDR2 SVGEGT, per germline. The V and J ends lost 4 bases and 10 bases, in that order; junction bases with no gene match: 10. The CDR3 is made up of 15 amino acids.

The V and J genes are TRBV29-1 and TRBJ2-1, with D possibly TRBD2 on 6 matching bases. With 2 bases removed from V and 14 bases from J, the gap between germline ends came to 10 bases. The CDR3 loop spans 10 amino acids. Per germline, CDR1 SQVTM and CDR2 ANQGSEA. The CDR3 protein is CSVELRGEFF. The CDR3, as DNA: TGCAGCGTTGAACTGCGGGGTGAGTTCTTC.

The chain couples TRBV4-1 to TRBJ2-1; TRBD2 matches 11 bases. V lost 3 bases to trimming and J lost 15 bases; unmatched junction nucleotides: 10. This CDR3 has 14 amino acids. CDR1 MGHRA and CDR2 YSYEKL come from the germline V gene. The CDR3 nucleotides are TGCGCCAGCAGCCAGGGGACTAGCGGCCGCGTGGGGTTCTTC. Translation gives CASSQGTSGRVGFF.

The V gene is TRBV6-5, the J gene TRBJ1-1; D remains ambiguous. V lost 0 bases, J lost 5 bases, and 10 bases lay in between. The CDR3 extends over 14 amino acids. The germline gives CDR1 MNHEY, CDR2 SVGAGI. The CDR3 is CASSYSNERTEAFF. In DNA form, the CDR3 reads TGTGCCAGCAGTTACTCGAATGAGCGAACTGAAGCTTTCTTT.

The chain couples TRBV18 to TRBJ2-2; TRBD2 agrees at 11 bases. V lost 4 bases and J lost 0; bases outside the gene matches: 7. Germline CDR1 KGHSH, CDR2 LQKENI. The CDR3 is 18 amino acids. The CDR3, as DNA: TGTGCCAGCTCACGACCCGGGACTAGCGGAACGAACACCGGGGAGCTGTTTTTT. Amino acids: CASSRPGTSGTNTGELFF.

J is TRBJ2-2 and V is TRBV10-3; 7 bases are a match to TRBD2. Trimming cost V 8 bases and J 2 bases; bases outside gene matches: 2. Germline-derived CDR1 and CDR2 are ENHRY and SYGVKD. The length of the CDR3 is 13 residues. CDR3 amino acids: CAIRDYNTGELFF. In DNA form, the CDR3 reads TGTGCCATCCGGGACTATAACACCGGGGAGCTGTTTTTT.

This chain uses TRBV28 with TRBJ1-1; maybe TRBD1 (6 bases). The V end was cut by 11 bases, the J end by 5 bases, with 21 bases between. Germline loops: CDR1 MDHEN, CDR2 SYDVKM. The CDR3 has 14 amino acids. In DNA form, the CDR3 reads TGTGCCTCCATGATCCAGGGCAGGGGAACTGAAGCTTTCTTT. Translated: CASMIQGRGTEAFF.

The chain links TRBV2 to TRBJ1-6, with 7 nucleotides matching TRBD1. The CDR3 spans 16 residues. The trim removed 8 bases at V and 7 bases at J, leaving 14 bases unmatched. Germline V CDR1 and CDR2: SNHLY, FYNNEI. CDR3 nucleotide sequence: TGTGCCAGCTCCCGAACGGGTGACAGGGTGAATTCACCCCTCCACTTT. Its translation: CASSRTGDRVNSPLHF. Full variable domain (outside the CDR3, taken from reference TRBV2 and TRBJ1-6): EPEVTQTPSHQVTQMGQEVILRCVPISNHLYFYWYRQILGQKVEFLVSFYNNEISEKSEIFDDQFSVERPDGSNFTLKIRSTKLEDSAMYFCASSRTGDRVNSPLHFGNGTRLTVT.

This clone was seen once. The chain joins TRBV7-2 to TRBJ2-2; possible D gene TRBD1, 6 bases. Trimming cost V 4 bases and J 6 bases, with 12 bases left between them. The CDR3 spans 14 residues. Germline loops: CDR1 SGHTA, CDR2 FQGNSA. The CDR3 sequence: CASSSYRAAGELFF. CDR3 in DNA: TGTGCCAGCAGCTCATACAGGGCGGCCGGGGAGCTGTTTTTT.

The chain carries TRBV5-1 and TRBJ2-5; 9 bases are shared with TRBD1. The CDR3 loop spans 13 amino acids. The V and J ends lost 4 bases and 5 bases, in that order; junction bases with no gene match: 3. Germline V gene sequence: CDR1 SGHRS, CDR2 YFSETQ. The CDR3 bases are TGCGCCAGCAGCACAGGGGGCGTTGAGACCCAGTACTTC. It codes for CASSTGGVETQYF. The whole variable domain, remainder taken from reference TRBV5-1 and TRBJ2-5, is KAGVTQTPRYLIKTRGQQVTLSCSPISGHRSVSWYQQTPGQGLQFLFEYFSETQRNKGNFPGRFSGRQFSNSRSEMNVSTLELGDSALYLCASSTGGVETQYFGPGTRLLVL.

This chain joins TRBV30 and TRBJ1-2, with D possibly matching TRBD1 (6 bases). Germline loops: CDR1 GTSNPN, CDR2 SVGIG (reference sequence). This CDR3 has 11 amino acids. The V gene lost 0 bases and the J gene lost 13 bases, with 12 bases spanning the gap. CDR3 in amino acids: CAWSVRDRCTF. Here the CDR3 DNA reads TGTGCCTGGAGTGTACGTGACAGGTGCACCTTC. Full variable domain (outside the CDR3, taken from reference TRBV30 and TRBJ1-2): SQTIHQWPATLVQPVGSPLSLECTVEGTSNPNLYWYRQAAGRGLQLLFYSVGIGQISSEVPQNLSASRPQDRQFILSSKKLLLSDSGFYLCAWSVRDRCTFGSGTRLTVV.

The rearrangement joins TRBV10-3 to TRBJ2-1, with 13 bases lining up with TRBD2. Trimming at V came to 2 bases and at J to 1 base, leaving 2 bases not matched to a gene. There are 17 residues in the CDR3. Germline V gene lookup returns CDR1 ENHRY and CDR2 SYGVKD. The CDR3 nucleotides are TGTGCCATCAGTGAGAGGACTAGCGGGAGTTCCTACAATGAGCAGTTCTTC. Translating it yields CAISERTSGSSYNEQFF.